The 4 T cell receptor beta chains presented below share a single source sample, sequenced in a study of beta chain features in type 1 diabetes. Reverse transcribing all isolated RNA meant expressed TCRB transcripts were sequenced. Sequenced by immunoSEQ multiplex PCR; TCRdb stores in-frame clones only, minus some. The sample yields under 250,000 clones, 13% to 15% seen once. Sequences were obtained from naive CD4+ T cells from blood. These receptors all come from a middle-aged woman in good health.

There are a few counts of this clone. The chain joins TRBV18 to TRBJ1-1, with TRBD1 identical over 9 bases. The CDR3 sequence is 16 residues long. Trimming at V came to 3 bases and at J to 4 bases, leaving 9 bases not matched to a gene. CDR1 and CDR2 from the germline V gene are KGHSH and LQKENI. The CDR3 DNA is TGTGCCAGCTCACCGATTACCGGGACAGGGTTCACTGAAGCTTTCTTT. It translates to CASSPITGTGFTEAFF.

This clone showed up just a few times. V and J are TRBV25-1 and TRBJ2-3, with D tentatively TRBD1 (6 bases). The V and J ends lost 3 bases and 5 bases respectively, with 12 bases between them. CDR3 size: 14 residues. Germline CDR1 is MGHDK and CDR2 is SYGVNS. The CDR3 spells CASSDEQGIDTQYF. DNA for the CDR3: TGTGCCAGCAGTGACGAGCAGGGGATAGATACGCAGTATTTT.

The V gene is TRBV5-1, the J gene TRBJ2-5; TRBD2 matches at 9 bases. CDR3 size: 17 residues. In germline, CDR1 is SGHRS, CDR2 YFSETQ. The V segment lost 1 base and the J segment 1 base; nucleotides outside the gene matches: 8. CDR3 nucleotides: TGCGCCAGCAGCTTGCCTGTGGCTAGCGGGGCCCAAGAGACCCAGTACTTC. Protein: CASSLPVASGAQETQYF.

The chain employs TRBV19 and TRBJ1-2; weak D call: TRBD1 (6 bases). Germline CDR1 is LNHDA and CDR2 is SQIVND (reference sequence). Trimming removed 7 bases from V and 7 bases from J, with 19 bases in between. The CDR3 totals 14 residues. CDR3 DNA sequence: TGTGCCAGTACACAAACCGGGGGGGCTAGTGGCTACACCTTC. Its translation is CASTQTGGASGYTF. Full variable domain (rest looked up from reference TRBV19 and TRBJ1-2): DGGITQSPKYLFRKEGQNVTLSCEQNLNHDAMYWYRQDPGQGLRLIYYSQIVNDFQKGDIAEGYSVSREKKESFPLTVTSAQKNPTAFYLCASTQTGGASGYTFGSGTRLTVV.